The 10 T cell receptor beta chains below were found in one sample sequenced in a study of early T cells in non-severe SARS-CoV-2 infection. In TCRdb, the 5' RACE reads were re-called with MiXCR into one record per CDR3 protein. The table shows around 61,000 distinct CDR3 sequences, with over 12% occurring only once. Sequenced material: whole blood, taken at baseline. The source of these receptors is an adult who was a healthcare worker with PCR-confirmed SARS-CoV-2 infection or an uninfected control (not recorded which).

This clonotype came up a few times. The chain has TRBV20-1 and TRBJ2-7; unclear D gene. CDR1 is DFQATT and CDR2 is SNEGSKA in the germline V gene (reference sequence). This CDR3 contains 16 residues. Trimming cost V 0 bases and J 6 bases, with 21 bases left between them. The CDR3 protein is CSARDQLGLSDFEQYF. In nucleotides, the CDR3 is TGCAGTGCTAGAGATCAATTAGGGTTGTCGGATTTCGAGCAGTACTTC.

This clonotype was seen repeatedly, ten times or more. J is TRBJ2-1 and V is TRBV7-9; 7 bases align to TRBD1. J was trimmed by 8 bases and V by 4 bases; bases with no gene match: 8. The CDR3 has 14 residues. Germline loops: CDR1 SEHNR, CDR2 FQNEAQ (reference sequence). CDR3 sequence: CASSWTGATYEQFF. CDR3 DNA: TGTGCCAGCAGCTGGACAGGCGCGACGTATGAGCAGTTCTTC.

Ten or more counts support this clonotype. The chain combines TRBV7-6 with TRBJ2-2; D ambiguous. Trimming removed 1 base from V and 2 bases from J, with 8 bases in between. CDR3 length equals 15 residues. Germline V lookup: CDR1 SGHVS, CDR2 FNYEAQ. The CDR3 protein is CASSLGVTNTGELFF. The CDR3 nucleotides are TGTGCCAGCAGCTTAGGTGTCACCAACACCGGGGAGCTGTTTTTT.

The chain joins TRBV2 to TRBJ2-3; TRBD2 is a possible D gene (6 bases). The V gene lost 6 bases and the J gene lost 12 bases, with 13 bases spanning the gap. The CDR3 length is 11 residues. Germline CDR1 reads SNHLY; CDR2 reads FYNNEI. The CDR3 sequence: CASREGLFQYF. CDR3 nucleotide sequence: TGTGCCAGCAGGGAGGGTTTGTTTCAGTATTTT.

This clonotype was detected only a few times. V gene TRBV6-2 or TRBV6-3 combines with J gene TRBJ2-2; D is ambiguous. The CDR3 has 19 residues. V gave up 2 bases and J gave up 7 bases, with 26 bases separating them. Germline CDR1 reads MNHEY; CDR2 reads SVGEGT. The CDR3 reads CASSYTPKRLVGGSGELFF. CDR3 in DNA: TGTGCCAGCAGTTACACGCCTAAACGCCTAGTGGGTGGAAGCGGGGAGCTGTTTTTT.

This clonotype was counted between two and nine times. CDR3 region: CASSRTGAGNEAFF. The CDR3 DNA follows: TGCGCCAGCAGCCGGACCGGGGCTGGTAATGAAGCTTTCTTT. The chain joins TRBV4-1 to TRBJ1-1; possibly TRBD1 for D (5 bases). There are 14 residues in the CDR3. Trimming pared 4 bases from V and 7 bases from J, leaving 16 bases between. CDR1 is MGHRA and CDR2 is YSYEKL in the germline V gene.

The J gene is TRBJ2-7, the V gene TRBV7-8, with D hard to call. Germline V gene sequence: CDR1 SGHVS, CDR2 FQNEAQ. Trimming left V 4 bases short and J 3 bases short, with 10 bases between. The CDR3 runs to 13 residues. The CDR3 loop reads CASSSPADYEQYF. In nucleotides, the CDR3 is TGTGCCAGCAGCTCCCCGGCTGACTACGAGCAGTACTTC.

J is TRBJ1-1 and V is TRBV5-1; tentative D call: TRBD1 (5 bases). Trimming took off 2 bases at V and 5 bases at J, with 16 bases between the two ends. The germline V gene has CDR1 SGHRS and CDR2 YFSETQ. CDR3 length equals 15 residues. CDR3 bases: TGCGCCAGCAGCTTCGGGACGGCTTTAGGGACTGAAGCTTTCTTT. It specifies CASSFGTALGTEAFF.

A single count supports this clonotype. The chain joins TRBV10-2 to TRBJ2-2; D remains unclear. Trimming stripped 3 bases from V and 7 bases from J, with 3 bases between. CDR3 length equals 11 residues. Germline V gene sequence: CDR1 WSHSY, CDR2 SAAADI. The CDR3 DNA sequence: TGCGCCAGCAGTGATTACGGGGAGCTGTTTTTT. Its translation: CASSDYGELFF.

The chain joins TRBV29-1 to TRBJ2-3, with D unresolved. CDR1 and CDR2 from the germline V gene are SQVTM and ANQGSEA. V lost 4 bases and J 6 bases, leaving 11 bases between the germline ends. The CDR3 runs to 12 residues. CDR3 in amino acids: CSVVNGADTQYF. The CDR3, as DNA: TGCAGCGTTGTTAATGGCGCGGATACGCAGTATTTT.